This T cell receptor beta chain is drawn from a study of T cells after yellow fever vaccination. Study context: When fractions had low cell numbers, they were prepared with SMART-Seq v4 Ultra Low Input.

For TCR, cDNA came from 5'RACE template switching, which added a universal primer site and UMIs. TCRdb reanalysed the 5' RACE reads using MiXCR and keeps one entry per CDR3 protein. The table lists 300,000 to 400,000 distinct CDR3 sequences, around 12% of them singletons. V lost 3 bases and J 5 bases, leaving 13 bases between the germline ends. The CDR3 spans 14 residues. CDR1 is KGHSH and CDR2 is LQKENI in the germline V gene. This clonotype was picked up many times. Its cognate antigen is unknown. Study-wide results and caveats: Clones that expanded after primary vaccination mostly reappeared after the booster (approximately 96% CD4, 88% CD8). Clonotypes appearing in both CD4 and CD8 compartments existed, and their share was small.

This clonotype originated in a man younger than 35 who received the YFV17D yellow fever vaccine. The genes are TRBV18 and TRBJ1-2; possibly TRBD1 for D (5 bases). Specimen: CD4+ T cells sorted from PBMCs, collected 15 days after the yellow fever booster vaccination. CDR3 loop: CASSPPEGRYGYTF. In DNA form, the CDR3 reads TGTGCCAGCTCACCCCCAGAGGGGCGATATGGCTACACCTTC.